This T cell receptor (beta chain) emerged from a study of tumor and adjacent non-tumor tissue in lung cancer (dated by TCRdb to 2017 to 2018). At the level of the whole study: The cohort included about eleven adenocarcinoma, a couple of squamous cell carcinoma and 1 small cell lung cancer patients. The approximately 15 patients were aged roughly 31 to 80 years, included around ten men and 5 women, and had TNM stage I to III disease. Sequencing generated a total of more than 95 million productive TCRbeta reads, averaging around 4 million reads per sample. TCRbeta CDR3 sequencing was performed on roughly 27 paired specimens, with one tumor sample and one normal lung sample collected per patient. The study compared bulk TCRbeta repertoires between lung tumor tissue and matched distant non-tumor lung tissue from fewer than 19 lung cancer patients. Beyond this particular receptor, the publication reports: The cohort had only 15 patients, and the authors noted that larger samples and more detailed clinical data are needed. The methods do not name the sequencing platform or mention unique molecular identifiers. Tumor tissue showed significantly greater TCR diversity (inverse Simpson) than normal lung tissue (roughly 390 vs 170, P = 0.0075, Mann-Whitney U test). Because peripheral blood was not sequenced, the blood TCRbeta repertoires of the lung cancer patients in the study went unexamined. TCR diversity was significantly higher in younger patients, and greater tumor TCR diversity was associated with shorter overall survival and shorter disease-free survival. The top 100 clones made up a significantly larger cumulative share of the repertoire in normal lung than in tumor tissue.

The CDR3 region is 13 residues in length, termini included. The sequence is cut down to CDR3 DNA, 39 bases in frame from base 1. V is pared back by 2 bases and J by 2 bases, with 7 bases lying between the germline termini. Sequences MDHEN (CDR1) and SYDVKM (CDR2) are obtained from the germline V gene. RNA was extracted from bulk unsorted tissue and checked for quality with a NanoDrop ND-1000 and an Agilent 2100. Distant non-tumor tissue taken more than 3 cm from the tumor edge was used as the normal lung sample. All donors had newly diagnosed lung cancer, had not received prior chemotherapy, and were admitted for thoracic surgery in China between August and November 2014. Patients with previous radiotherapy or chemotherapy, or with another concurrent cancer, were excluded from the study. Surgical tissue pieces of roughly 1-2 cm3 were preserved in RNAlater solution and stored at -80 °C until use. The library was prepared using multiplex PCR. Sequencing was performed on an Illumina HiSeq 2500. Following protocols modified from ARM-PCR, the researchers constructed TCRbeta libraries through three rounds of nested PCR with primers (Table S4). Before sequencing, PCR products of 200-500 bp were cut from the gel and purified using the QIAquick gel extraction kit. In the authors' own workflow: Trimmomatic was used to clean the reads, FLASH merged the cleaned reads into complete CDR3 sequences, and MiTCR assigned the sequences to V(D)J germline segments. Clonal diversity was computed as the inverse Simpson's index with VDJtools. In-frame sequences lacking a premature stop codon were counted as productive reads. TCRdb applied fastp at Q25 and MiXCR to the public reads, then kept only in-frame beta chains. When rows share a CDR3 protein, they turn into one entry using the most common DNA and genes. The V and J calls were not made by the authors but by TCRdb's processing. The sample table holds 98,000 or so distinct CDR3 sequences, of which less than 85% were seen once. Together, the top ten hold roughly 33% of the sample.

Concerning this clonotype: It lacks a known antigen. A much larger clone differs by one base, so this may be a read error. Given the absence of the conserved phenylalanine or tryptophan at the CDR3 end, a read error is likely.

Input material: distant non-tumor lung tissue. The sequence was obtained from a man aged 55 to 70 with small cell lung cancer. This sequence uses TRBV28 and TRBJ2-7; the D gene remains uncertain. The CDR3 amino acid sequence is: CASSLNQAYEQYL. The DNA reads TGTGCCAGCAGTTTAAATCAAGCCTACGAGCAGTACCTC.